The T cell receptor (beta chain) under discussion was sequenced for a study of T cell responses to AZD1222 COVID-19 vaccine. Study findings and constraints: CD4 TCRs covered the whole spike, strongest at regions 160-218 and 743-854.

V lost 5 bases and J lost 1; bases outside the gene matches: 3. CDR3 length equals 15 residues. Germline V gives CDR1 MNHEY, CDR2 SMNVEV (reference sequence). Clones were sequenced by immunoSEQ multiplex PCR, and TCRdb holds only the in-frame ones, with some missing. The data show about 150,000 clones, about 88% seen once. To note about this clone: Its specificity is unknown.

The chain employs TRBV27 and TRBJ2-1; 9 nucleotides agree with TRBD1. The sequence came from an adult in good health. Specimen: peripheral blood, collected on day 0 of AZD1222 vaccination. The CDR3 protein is CASSKQGASYNEQFF. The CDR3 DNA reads TGTGCCAGCAGTAAACAGGGGGCGTCCTACAATGAGCAGTTCTTC.